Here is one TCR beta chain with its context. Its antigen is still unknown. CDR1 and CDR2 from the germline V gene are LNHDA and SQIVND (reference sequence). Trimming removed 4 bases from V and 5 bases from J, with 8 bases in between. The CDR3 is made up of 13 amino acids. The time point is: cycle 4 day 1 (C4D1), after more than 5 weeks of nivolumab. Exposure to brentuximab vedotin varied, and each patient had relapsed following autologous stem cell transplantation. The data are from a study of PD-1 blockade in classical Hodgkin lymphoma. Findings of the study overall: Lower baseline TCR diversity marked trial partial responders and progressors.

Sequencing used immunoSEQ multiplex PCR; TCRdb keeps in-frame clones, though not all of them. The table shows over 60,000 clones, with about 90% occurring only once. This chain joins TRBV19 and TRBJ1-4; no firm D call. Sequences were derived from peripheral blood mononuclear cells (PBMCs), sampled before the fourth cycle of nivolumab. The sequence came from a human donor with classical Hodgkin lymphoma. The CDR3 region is CASSRTANEKLFF. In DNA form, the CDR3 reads TGTGCCAGTAGTAGAACAGCAAATGAAAAACTGTTTTTT.